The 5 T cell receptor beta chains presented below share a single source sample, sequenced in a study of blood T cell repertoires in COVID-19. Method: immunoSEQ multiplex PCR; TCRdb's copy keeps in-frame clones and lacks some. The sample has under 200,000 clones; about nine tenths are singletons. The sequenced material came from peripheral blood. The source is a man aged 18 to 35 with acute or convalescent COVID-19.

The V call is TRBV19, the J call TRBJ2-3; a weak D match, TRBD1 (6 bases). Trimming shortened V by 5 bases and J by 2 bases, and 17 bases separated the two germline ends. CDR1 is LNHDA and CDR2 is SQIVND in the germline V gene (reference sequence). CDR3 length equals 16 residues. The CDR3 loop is CASSAPPGHNTDTQYF. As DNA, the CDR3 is TGTGCCAGTAGTGCGCCTCCGGGACACAACACAGATACGCAGTATTTT.

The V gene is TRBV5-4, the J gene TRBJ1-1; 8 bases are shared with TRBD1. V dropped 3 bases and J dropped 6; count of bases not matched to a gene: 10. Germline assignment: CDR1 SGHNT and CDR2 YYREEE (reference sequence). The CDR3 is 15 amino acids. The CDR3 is CASSWVGTGIAEAFF. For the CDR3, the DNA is TGTGCCAGCAGCTGGGTGGGGACAGGAATCGCTGAAGCTTTCTTT.

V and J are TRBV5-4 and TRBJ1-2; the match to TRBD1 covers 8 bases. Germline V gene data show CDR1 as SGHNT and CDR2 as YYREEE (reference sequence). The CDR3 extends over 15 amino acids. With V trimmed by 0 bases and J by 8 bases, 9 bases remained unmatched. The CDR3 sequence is CASSLGQGNSGGYTF. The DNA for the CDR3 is TGTGCCAGCAGCTTGGGACAGGGGAATTCGGGGGGCTACACCTTC.

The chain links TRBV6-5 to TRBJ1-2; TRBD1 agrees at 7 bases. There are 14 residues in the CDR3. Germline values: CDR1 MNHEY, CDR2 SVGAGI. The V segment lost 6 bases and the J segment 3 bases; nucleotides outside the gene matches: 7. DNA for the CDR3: TGTGCCAGCAGCAGAAGTCAGGGGGACTATGGCTACACCTTC. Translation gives CASSRSQGDYGYTF.

CDR3 bases: TGTGCCAGCAGCGTAGCTGGGGCAGGGTGGGCAGATACGCAGTATTTT. Residues: CASSVAGAGWADTQYF. The V call is TRBV9, the J call TRBJ2-3, with D maybe TRBD1 (5 bases). The CDR3 length is 16 residues. The V gene lost 0 bases and the J gene lost 4 bases, with 15 bases spanning the gap. Germline values: CDR1 SGDLS, CDR2 YYNGEE.